This TCR beta chain is from a study of blood T cell repertoires in COVID-19. Background on the study: Sites in the United States, Italy and Spain provided acute and convalescent COVID-19 samples. PBMCs, B-cell-depleted T cells, or T cells provided the cDNA or gDNA that made up the material.

Study processing details: Reference gene primer amplification gave nucleated cell count estimates. The assay was immunoSEQ multiplex PCR, and TCRdb's table has in-frame clones only and misses some. V and J calls and clone size come straight from that table; D and trimming were deduced from the DNA. The sample has 47,000 or so clones, roughly four fifths seen once. Germline V gene lookup returns CDR1 SGHRS and CDR2 YFSETQ. The CDR3 is made up of 14 amino acids. V gave up 0 bases and J gave up 5 bases, with 10 bases separating them. Sequencing was done on a sample of peripheral blood. The chain joins TRBV5-1 to TRBJ2-3, with D tentatively TRBD2 (5 bases). This TCR derives from a woman between 55 and 75 years old with acute or convalescent COVID-19. DNA for the CDR3: TGCGCCAGCAGCTTGGCACTAGAAAGAGATACGCAGTATTTT. It is translated as CASSLALERDTQYF.